These 26 T cell receptor beta chains came from one sample sequenced in a study of T cell repertoires in cytomegalovirus infection. TCRdb re-called the reads with MiXCR, one entry per CDR3 protein. The data show about 530,000 distinct CDR3 sequences, roughly 29% seen once. Sample: PBMCs. These TCRs come from a human donor in good health (CMV status not recorded). Some clones in this sample may be carry-over from other donors' samples.

The V call is TRBV12-3 or TRBV12-4, the J call TRBJ2-3; weak D call: TRBD2 (5 bases). V lost 2 bases and J lost 6, with 12 bases in between. The CDR3 has 14 amino acids. The CDR3, as DNA: TGTGCCAGCAGTTTAACGGCGGGTTCGGATACGCAGTATTTT. As protein: CASSLTAGSDTQYF.

Only a few counts were recorded for this clonotype. The chain joins TRBV5-1 to TRBJ2-3; 14 bases match TRBD2. The CDR3 has 18 amino acids. Germline V gives CDR1 SGHRS, CDR2 YFSETQ. The V gene end was trimmed by 4 bases and the J gene end by 3 bases; junction bases not matched to a gene: 10. CDR3 residues: CASSGGLAGVRGTDTQYF. The CDR3 nucleotides read TGCGCCAGCAGCGGGGGACTAGCGGGAGTACGTGGGACAGATACGCAGTATTTT.

V is TRBV7-9 and J is TRBJ1-5; 9 nucleotides line up with TRBD1. CDR1 is SEHNR and CDR2 is FQNEAQ in the germline V gene (reference sequence). The CDR3 loop spans 14 amino acids. V shed 10 bases, J shed 7 bases, and the junction held 11 bases outside the gene matches. Here the CDR3 reads CATVGTGLLQPQHF. Here the CDR3 DNA reads TGTGCCACCGTCGGGACAGGGCTTTTACAGCCCCAGCATTTT.

This chain links TRBV7-7 with TRBJ2-1; a weak D match, TRBD1 (7 bases). The CDR3 contains 13 residues. With 8 bases removed from V and 9 bases from J, the gap between germline ends came to 17 bases. The germline V gene has CDR1 SSHAT and CDR2 FNYEAQ (reference sequence). CDR3 loop: CASGPTQGGEQFF. The CDR3 DNA reads TGTGCCAGCGGCCCTACTCAGGGGGGTGAGCAGTTCTTC.

A word on this clonotype: This may stem from a read error, because a much larger clone lies one nucleotide away. The J gene is TRBJ2-2, the V gene TRBV6-5; the D gene is possibly TRBD2 (6 bases). Germline V gene sequence: CDR1 MNHEY, CDR2 SVGAGI. The length of the CDR3 is 13 residues. The CDR3: CACSKTRTGELFF. The CDR3 DNA is TGTGCCTGCAGTAAGACTAGGACCGGGGAGCTGTTTTTT.

Only a few counts were recorded for this clonotype. The rearrangement joins TRBV2 to TRBJ1-3, with D perhaps TRBD1 (5 bases). The V gene lost 6 bases and the J gene lost 4 bases, with 13 bases spanning the gap. The V gene's germline CDR1 is SNHLY and CDR2 FYNNEI. The CDR3 runs 14 residues. The DNA of the CDR3 is TGTGCCAGCAGCCCCAGGGTAAACGGAAACACCATATATTTT. It translates to CASSPRVNGNTIYF.

The DNA for the CDR3 is TGTGCCAGCAGCTTAGGCCCATCCAACACAGATACGCAGTATTTT. This sequence encodes CASSLGPSNTDTQYF. The chain has TRBV7-2 and TRBJ2-3, with D unresolved. The germline V and J ends were trimmed by 1 base and 2 bases, with 10 bases remaining between them. Germline CDR1 is SGHTA and CDR2 is FQGNSA. The CDR3 length is 15 residues. Filled out from reference TRBV7-2 and TRBJ2-3, the complete variable domain reads GAGVSQSPSNKVTEKGKDVELRCDPISGHTALYWYRQSLGQGLEFLIYFQGNSAPDKSGLPSDRFSAERTGGSVSTLTIQRTQQEDSAVYLCASSLGPSNTDTQYFGPGTRLTVL.

The chain is built from TRBV12-3 or TRBV12-4 and TRBJ2-3; no clear D gene. The V gene lost 5 bases and the J gene lost 2 bases, with 8 bases spanning the gap. The CDR3 runs to 13 residues. DNA of the CDR3: TGTGCCAGCAGTCCATACATCACAGATACGCAGTATTTT. This sequence encodes CASSPYITDTQYF.

This clonotype occurred many times. V and J are TRBV7-2 and TRBJ1-1, with TRBD1 matching 8 bases. Trimming cost V 1 base and J 0 bases; bases outside gene matches: 10. The CDR3 loop spans 18 amino acids. Looked up from germline, CDR1 is SGHTA and CDR2 is FQGNSA. In DNA form, the CDR3 reads TGTGCCAGCAGCTTAGGGTGGACAGGGTCCGTGGTGAACACTGAAGCTTTCTTT. Translated, it gives CASSLGWTGSVVNTEAFF.

J is TRBJ2-5 and V is TRBV7-6; 10 bases map to TRBD2. Germline lookup yields CDR1 SGHVS and CDR2 FNYEAQ. Trimming cost V 1 base and J 4 bases; bases outside gene matches: 3. The CDR3 length is 15 residues. The CDR3 loop reads CASSLEREGLETQYF. The CDR3 DNA sequence: TGTGCCAGCAGCTTAGAGCGGGAGGGCCTAGAGACCCAGTACTTC.

The chain is built from TRBV30 and TRBJ2-6; 8 bases agree with TRBD1. Germline V CDR1 and CDR2: GTSNPN, SVGIG (reference sequence). The J segment lost 0 bases and the V segment lost 1 base, leaving 5 bases of the junction unmatched. The CDR3 contains 17 residues. CDR3 DNA: TGTGCCTGGAGTGCCACAGGGGGTGGCTCTGGGGCCAACGTCCTGACTTTC. Translation: CAWSATGGGSGANVLTF.

The V gene is TRBV7-2, the J gene TRBJ2-7; D is possibly TRBD2 (7 bases). V dropped 8 bases and J dropped 3 bases, with 20 bases sitting between them. Germline CDR1 SGHTA, CDR2 FQGNSA. CDR3 size: 15 residues. CDR3 region: CASAPPGGFFYEQYF. The CDR3 DNA is TGTGCCAGCGCCCCCCCGGGGGGCTTTTTCTACGAGCAGTACTTC. Variable domain in full (rest from reference TRBV7-2 and TRBJ2-7): GAGVSQSPSNKVTEKGKDVELRCDPISGHTALYWYRQSLGQGLEFLIYFQGNSAPDKSGLPSDRFSAERTGGSVSTLTIQRTQQEDSAVYLCASAPPGGFFYEQYFGPGTRLTVT.

In its sample, this clonotype was seen many times. V and J are TRBV7-2 and TRBJ2-4; 7 bases line up with TRBD1. V was pared by 5 bases and J by 9 bases, with 7 bases of the junction left unmatched. This CDR3 is 13 amino acids long. Germline CDR1 and CDR2: SGHTA and FQGNSA. CDR3 DNA: TGTGCCAGCAGCGACACAGGGGACCGCATTCAGTACTTC. It is translated as CASSDTGDRIQYF.

The V call is TRBV11-3, the J call TRBJ1-4, with D possibly TRBD1 on 5 matching bases. Germline CDR1 and CDR2: SGHNT and YENEEA. The V end lost 5 bases, the J end lost 7 bases, and 17 bases lay between the germline ends. The CDR3 length is 15 residues. The CDR3 loop reads CASSTRAPGPEKLFF. As DNA, the CDR3 is TGTGCCAGCAGCACCAGGGCCCCCGGCCCTGAAAAACTGTTTTTT.

This clonotype was recorded a few times. The CDR3 DNA sequence: TGTGCCATCAGTGGACAAAGGGATCGGGATGGCTACACCTTC. The encoded protein is CAISGQRDRDGYTF. V usage is TRBV10-3 and J usage is TRBJ1-2; D call uncertain. V dropped 4 bases and J dropped 6 bases, with 15 bases sitting between them. Germline-derived CDR1 and CDR2 are ENHRY and SYGVKD. The CDR3 extends over 14 amino acids.

This clonotype appeared a few times. The V call is TRBV6-2 or TRBV6-3, the J call TRBJ2-7, with D unclear. The germline CDR1 and CDR2 sequences are MNHEY and SVGEGT. The germline V and J ends were trimmed by 7 bases and 7 bases, with 17 bases remaining between them. The CDR3 spans 13 residues. The CDR3: CASITDTAGEQYF. The CDR3 DNA is TGTGCCAGCATAACCGACACGGCCGGGGAGCAGTACTTC.

This rearrangement joins TRBV6-2 or TRBV6-3 to TRBJ2-7, with a weak D call TRBD1 (5 bases). Per germline, CDR1 MNHEY and CDR2 SVGEGT. This CDR3 region has 15 residues. V gave up 4 bases and J gave up 5 bases, with 18 bases separating them. The CDR3 sequence is CASSSDGRAWNEQYF. CDR3 sequence (DNA): TGTGCCAGCAGTTCGGACGGCAGGGCTTGGAACGAGCAGTACTTC.

In this sample, this clonotype turned up a few times. The chain uses TRBV7-2 and TRBJ1-5; D ambiguous. Per the germline V gene, CDR1 is SGHTA and CDR2 is FQGNSA. The CDR3 is 15 residues long. Trimming stripped 1 base from V and 1 base from J, with 8 bases between. CDR3 region: CASSLGSRSNQPQHF. The CDR3 region has the DNA TGTGCCAGCAGCTTAGGAAGCCGAAGCAATCAGCCCCAGCATTTT.

The gene calls are TRBV29-1 and TRBJ1-1; maybe TRBD1 (5 bases). CDR3 length equals 14 residues. The germline V and J ends were trimmed by 7 bases and 0 bases, with 15 bases remaining between them. Germline-derived CDR1 and CDR2 are SQVTM and ANQGSEA. The CDR3 spells CSGTSRVMNTEAFF. CDR3 sequence (DNA): TGCAGCGGGACATCTAGGGTGATGAACACTGAAGCTTTCTTT.

This clonotype was observed at least ten times. The V and J genes are TRBV11-2 and TRBJ2-5; D perhaps matches TRBD1 (6 bases). V was clipped by 5 bases and J by 1 base, with 11 bases between them. Germline-derived CDR1 and CDR2 are SGHAT and FQNNGV. The CDR3 runs to 14 residues. The CDR3 sequence is CASSRGQTQETQYF. CDR3 DNA: TGTGCCAGCAGCCGTGGACAGACCCAAGAGACCCAGTACTTC.

V usage is TRBV20-1 and J usage is TRBJ1-4, with D perhaps matching TRBD1 (5 bases). The CDR3 has 14 residues. The germline V and J ends were trimmed by 6 bases and 6 bases, with 17 bases remaining between them. Germline V lookup: CDR1 DFQATT, CDR2 SNEGSKA (reference sequence). CDR3: CSAAGQVPDEKLFF. The CDR3 coding sequence is TGCAGTGCCGCGGGGCAAGTTCCAGATGAAAAACTGTTTTTT.

The rearrangement links TRBV27 to TRBJ1-2; D may be TRBD1 (5 bases). Trimming stripped 7 bases from V and 4 bases from J, with 19 bases between. In germline, CDR1 is MNHEY, CDR2 SMNVEV (reference sequence). This CDR3 is built from 15 residues. CDR3 coding DNA: TGTGCCAGCACTCTCTCATGGGGCAGCACCTATGGCTACACCTTC. Its protein product is CASTLSWGSTYGYTF.

This clonotype was detected a few times. The V gene is TRBV10-3, the J gene TRBJ2-1; tentative D call: TRBD2 (5 bases). The V gene's germline CDR1 is ENHRY and CDR2 SYGVKD. This CDR3 spans 15 amino acids. V was trimmed by 3 bases and J by 4 bases, leaving 13 bases between them. The CDR3 DNA is TGTGCCATCAGTGATGAGGGCCGTGCGTACAATGAGCAGTTCTTC. Its translation: CAISDEGRAYNEQFF.

This clonotype has a handful of counts. This rearrangement joins TRBV6-2 or TRBV6-3 to TRBJ2-5, with D perhaps TRBD1 or TRBD2 (5 bases each). Trimming removed 6 bases at V and 1 base at J, with 15 bases between. CDR1 and CDR2 (germline): MNHEY, SVGEGT. CDR3 length equals 15 residues. CDR3 sequence reads: CASSDSGTRQETQYF. The CDR3 DNA follows: TGTGCCAGCAGCGATTCTGGGACGCGCCAAGAGACCCAGTACTTC.

This clonotype was recorded at least ten times. The chain couples TRBV28 to TRBJ1-3, with 10 bases identical to TRBD1. The CDR3 runs 16 residues. The V segment lost 5 bases and the J segment 0 bases; nucleotides outside the gene matches: 4. CDR1 is MDHEN and CDR2 is SYDVKM in the germline V gene. The CDR3 loop is CASSDRTGGSGNTIYF. CDR3 nucleotides: TGTGCCAGCAGTGACCGGACAGGGGGCTCTGGAAACACCATATATTTT.

In its sample, this clonotype was seen many times. This rearrangement joins TRBV7-9 to TRBJ2-1, with TRBD2 matching over 10 bases. The germline CDR1 and CDR2 sequences are SEHNR and FQNEAQ (reference sequence). V trimming: 1 base; J trimming: 8 bases; junction bases outside the gene matches: 8. The CDR3 spans 16 residues. The CDR3 sequence is CASSLVPSGSTDEQFF. The CDR3 bases are TGTGCCAGCAGCTTAGTACCTAGCGGGAGTACTGATGAGCAGTTCTTC.